In this sample, the clone carrying this T cell receptor (beta chain) turned up once. Sequenced by immunoSEQ multiplex PCR; TCRdb stores in-frame clones only, minus some. Counted here are some 420,000 clones, 80% to 90% occurring once; the ten biggest clones make up 0.95% to 1.2%. The record originates from a study of blood T cell repertoires in COVID-19. The overall study: Sample material is recorded as cDNA or gDNA derived from T cells, B-cell-depleted T cells, or PBMCs.

Per germline, CDR1 SGDLS and CDR2 YYNGEE. The length of the CDR3 is 15 residues. Trimming took 3 bases from V and 8 from J, leaving 15 bases between them. In Cohort 3, a recovered donor had either two negative PCRs, clearance, or symptom resolution. Sample: PBMCs or T cells enriched from blood (not recorded which). The chain carries TRBV9 and TRBJ1-6; D might be TRBD1 (5 bases). The receptor's source is a young man who had recovered from COVID-19. Here the CDR3 DNA reads TGTGCCAGCAGCGCCCAGACAGCCTTGGATTCACCCCTCCACTTT. Its protein product is CASSAQTALDSPLHF.